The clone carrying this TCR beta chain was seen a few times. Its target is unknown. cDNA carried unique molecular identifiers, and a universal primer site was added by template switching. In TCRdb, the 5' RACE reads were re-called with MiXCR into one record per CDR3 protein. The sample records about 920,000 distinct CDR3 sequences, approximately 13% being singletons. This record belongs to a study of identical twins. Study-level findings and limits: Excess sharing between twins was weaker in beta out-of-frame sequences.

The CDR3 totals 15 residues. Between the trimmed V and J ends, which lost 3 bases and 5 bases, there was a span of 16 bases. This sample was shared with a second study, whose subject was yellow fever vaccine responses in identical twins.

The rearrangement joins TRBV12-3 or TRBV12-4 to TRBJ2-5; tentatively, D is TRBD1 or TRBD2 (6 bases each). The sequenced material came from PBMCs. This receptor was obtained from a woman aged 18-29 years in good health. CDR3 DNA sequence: TGTGCCAGCAGTTTCGGGGGCACCAAATCGGAGACCCAGTACTTC. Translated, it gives CASSFGGTKSETQYF.